These T cell receptor beta chains were read from a single sample in a study of T cell changes during pregnancy in multiple sclerosis. Sequenced by immunoSEQ multiplex PCR; TCRdb stores in-frame clones only, minus some. The top ten clones hold 0.67% of a sample with about 44,000 clones, 80% to 95% of them seen once. This material consisted of CD4+ T cells from peripheral blood mononuclear cells, taken in the first trimester of pregnancy. The receptors derive from a female donor with multiple sclerosis, enrolled in a pregnancy study. Each CDR3 is given with its conserved first and last residue. Each record gives: D gene, J gene, clone size, V gene, CDR3 DNA, CDR3 protein. D genes are given only for firm matches. Some rows have no size entry. The others give once, few or many, or a class for an expanded clone.

-	TRBJ1-4	-	TRBV9	TGTGCCAGCAGCGTAGGGGCAGGAAATGAAAAACTGTTTTTT	CASSVGAGNEKLFF
-	TRBJ2-4	-	TRBV19	TGTGCCAGTAGTATTGAGAACCTAAACATTCAGTACTTC	CASSIENLNIQYF
-	TRBJ1-2	-	TRBV5-6	TGTGCCAGCAGCTTGGCAGGGGCTGGGGGCTACACCTTC	CASSLAGAGGYTF
TRBD2	TRBJ2-2	-	TRBV7-9	TGTGCCAGCAGCTTACCTAGCGGGGTTAACACCGGGGAGCTGTTTTTT	CASSLPSGVNTGELFF
TRBD1	TRBJ2-1	-	TRBV7-3	TGTGCCAGCAGCTTGGTGACAGGGCCCTACAATGAGCAGTTCTTC	CASSLVTGPYNEQFF
-	TRBJ1-1	-	TRBV9	TGTGCCAGCAGTGTAGTCGGGATCGGTGAAGCTTTCTTT	CASSVVGIGEAFF
-	TRBJ1-4	-	TRBV5-5	TGTGCCAGCAGCTTCCTACCCTCGCAGGGGAGAGCAACTAATGAAAAACTGTTTTTT	CASSFLPSQGRATNEKLFF
-	TRBJ1-5	-	TRBV6-6	TGTGCCAGCAGTCGCAAAAACAGGGATCAGCCCCAGCATTTT	CASSRKNRDQPQHF
-	TRBJ2-5	-	TRBV7-2	TGTGCCAGCAGCTTAGAGGAGAGGGAGCCCCAAGAGACCCAGTACTTC	CASSLEEREPQETQYF
-	TRBJ1-1	-	TRBV14	TGTGCCAGCAGCCAAGATATTATGAACACTGAAGCTTTCTTT	CASSQDIMNTEAFF
-	TRBJ2-7	-	TRBV6-5	TGTGCCAGCGGCAGCGGGTGGAGCTCCTACGAGCAGTACTTC	CASGSGWSSYEQYF
-	TRBJ1-5	-	TRBV25-1	TGTGCCAGCAGTGATACAGGGAACTTCAATCAGCCCCAGCATTTT	CASSDTGNFNQPQHF
TRBD1	TRBJ1-5	-	TRBV4-1	TGCGCCAGCAGCCAAGAGGGGGACAGGGCGCAGCCCCAGCATTTT	CASSQEGDRAQPQHF
-	TRBJ2-3	-	TRBV5-1	TGCGCCAGCAGCCTCCCCATACGCCCAGGACAGAGCCACACAGATACGCAGTATTTT	CASSLPIRPGQSHTDTQYF
-	TRBJ2-6	once	TRBV4-3	TGCGCCAGCAGCCAAGATTCCGGGGTCGGGGCCAACGTCCTGACTTTC	CASSQDSGVGANVLTF
TRBD2	TRBJ2-1	-	TRBV5-6	TGTGCCAGCAGCCCGGGACTAGCGGGAATCCACAATGAGCAGTTCTTC	CASSPGLAGIHNEQFF
-	TRBJ2-7	-	TRBV11-2	TGTGCCAGCAGCTCCTACAGGGCCGAGCAGTACTTC	CASSSYRAEQYF
-	TRBJ2-3	-	TRBV19	TGTGCCAGTAGTATAGACCCTAGTTCAGATACGCAGTATTTT	CASSIDPSSDTQYF
TRBD1	TRBJ1-1	-	TRBV4-1	TGCGCCAGCAGCCAGGTGACAGGGGGCACTGAAGCTTTCTTT	CASSQVTGGTEAFF
-	TRBJ2-1	-	TRBV20-1	TGCAGTGCTCAACCGGACAATGAGCAGTTCTTC	CSAQPDNEQFF
-	TRBJ2-5	-	TRBV2	TGTGCCAGCAGAGCCCTCAAAGAGACCCAGTACTTC	CASRALKETQYF
TRBD2	TRBJ2-3	-	TRBV19	TGTGCCAGTAGCCAAGCGGGAGGGTACACAGATACGCAGTATTTT	CASSQAGGYTDTQYF
TRBD1	TRBJ1-2	-	TRBV6-6	TGTGCCAGCAGTTCAGGGACAGCTATGAGGGACTATGGCTACACCTTC	CASSSGTAMRDYGYTF
TRBD1	TRBJ1-4	-	TRBV27	TGTGCCAGCAGATTGGACGGGACAGGGGGGTTCGGAAAACTGTTTTTT	CASRLDGTGGFGKLFF
TRBD1	TRBJ1-2	-	TRBV4-1	TGCGCCAGCAGCCCTTCACCGGGACAGGGGCATGGCTACACCTTC	CASSPSPGQGHGYTF
-	TRBJ1-2	-	TRBV15	TGTGCCACCGGTGATGCCGGCTATGGCTACACCTTC	CATGDAGYGYTF
TRBD1	TRBJ2-6	-	TRBV5-1	TGCGCCAGCAGCTGGACGGGACAGGGTGGCTCTGGGGCCAACGTCCTGACTTTC	CASSWTGQGGSGANVLTF
-	TRBJ2-7	-	TRBV28	TGTGCCAGCAGTTTTCTCCGAGACAGTTCCTACGAGCAGTACTTC	CASSFLRDSSYEQYF
TRBD1	TRBJ1-4	-	TRBV4-2	TGTGCCAGCAGTCTCACGGGACAGGTCTCAAATGAAAAACTGTTTTTT	CASSLTGQVSNEKLFF
-	TRBJ1-1	-	TRBV6-4	TGTGCCAGCAGTGTTGGAGGGTCTAGCACTGAAGCTTTCTTT	CASSVGGSSTEAFF
TRBD2	TRBJ2-7	-	TRBV29-1	TGCAGCGTCGGGACTAGCGGCTACGAGCAGTACTTC	CSVGTSGYEQYF
-	TRBJ1-2	few	TRBV6-5	TGTGCCAGCAGGGAGGACGCTTATGGCTACACCTTC	CASREDAYGYTF
-	TRBJ2-1	-	TRBV5-1	TGCGCCAGCAGCCCCGATTCGGGTCCCTACAATGAGCAGTTCTTC	CASSPDSGPYNEQFF
-	TRBJ1-1	-	TRBV6-5	TGTGCCAGCAGTTACACAGGACAGTGGAAGAACACTGAAGCTTTCTTT	CASSYTGQWKNTEAFF
-	TRBJ2-1	-	TRBV2	TGTGCCAGCAGTGGCACGCGAGGACTTGAGCAGTTCTTC	CASSGTRGLEQFF
-	TRBJ2-4	-	TRBV15	TGTGCCACCAGCAGAGATCGTGGTGGGGGCATCATTCAGTACTTC	CATSRDRGGGIIQYF
-	TRBJ2-7	-	TRBV23-1	TGCGCCAGCACCCTGACTAGTCTCTCCTACGAGCAGTACTTC	CASTLTSLSYEQYF
TRBD2	TRBJ2-7	-	TRBV6-1	TGTGCCAGCAGGGTTAGCGGGAGGGCCCTCGGCGAGCAGTACTTC	CASRVSGRALGEQYF
-	TRBJ1-2	-	TRBV5-1	TGCGCCAGCAGCTTGGGCCGAGTAGCGGCGGATGGCTACACCTTC	CASSLGRVAADGYTF
-	TRBJ2-2	-	TRBV19	TGTGCCAGTAGTACCCTCCTAGAGGCCGGGGAGCTGTTTTTT	CASSTLLEAGELFF
TRBD1	TRBJ2-2	once	TRBV7-8	TGTGCCAGCAGATCCGGGACAGGGGGGGCCGGGGAGCTGTTTTTT	CASRSGTGGAGELFF
-	TRBJ1-5	-	TRBV10-3	TGTGCCATCAGTGAGTCAACAGGGCGTAGCAATCAGCCCCAGCATTTT	CAISESTGRSNQPQHF
-	TRBJ2-3	-	TRBV7-6	TGTGCCAGCAGCTCCCTGCTAAGCACAGATACGCAGTATTTT	CASSSLLSTDTQYF